Listed here are 2 T cell receptor beta chains from one sample, sequenced in a study of blood T cells in healthy people across ages. The second PCR ran roughly 6 to 11 cycles with a sample-barcoded 5' primer and J-beta primers. Each CDR3 protein is one row after TCRdb ran MiXCR on the 5' RACE reads. The top ten hold 2.5% to 3.5% of the sample, which has more than 650,000 distinct CDR3 sequences, roughly 26% seen once. The data were also submitted as part of a second study, on T cells of mothers and their children.

Sequences were obtained from blood. The source of these receptors is a boy under 18 in good health.

The chain employs TRBV10-2 and TRBJ2-1; 9 bases map to TRBD1. Germline V gene data show CDR1 as WSHSY and CDR2 as SAAADI. This CDR3 is 14 amino acids long. The V gene end was trimmed by 5 bases and the J gene end by 8 bases; junction bases not matched to a gene: 7. CDR3 DNA: TGCGCCAGCAGTCCCGGGACAGGGTTGCATGAGCAGTTCTTC. It specifies CASSPGTGLHEQFF.

The CDR3 loop reads CASSLKPREDNQPQHF. In nucleotides, the CDR3 is TGCGCCAGCAGCCTCAAACCACGGGAGGACAATCAGCCCCAGCATTTT. The chain employs TRBV5-1 and TRBJ1-5; D unclear. The CDR3 extends over 16 amino acids. With 4 bases removed from V and 3 bases from J, the gap between germline ends came to 17 bases. Germline CDR1 and CDR2: SGHRS and YFSETQ. Full variable domain (rest looked up from reference TRBV5-1 and TRBJ1-5): KAGVTQTPRYLIKTRGQQVTLSCSPISGHRSVSWYQQTPGQGLQFLFEYFSETQRNKGNFPGRFSGRQFSNSRSEMNVSTLELGDSALYLCASSLKPREDNQPQHFGDGTRLSIL.